The sample holds many counts of the clone carrying this T cell receptor (beta chain). Its specificity is not known. With 4 bases removed from V and 0 bases from J, the gap between germline ends came to 22 bases. The CDR3 totals 20 residues. Germline CDR1 MNHEY, CDR2 SVGEGT. The sample comes from a study of T-cell reconstitution after alpha-beta-depleted transplantation in children. Whole-study results and caveats: Some patients owed their high day-60 TCRbeta diversity to surviving recipient T cells and thymic progenitors. T cells produced anew were the main source of T-cell counts and diversity one year after transplant. Several hundred expanded graft clones reportedly supplied alpha-beta T cells about two months after transplant.

Preparing the TCRbeta library involved the use of unique molecular identifiers. One entry per CDR3 protein, called by TCRdb with MiXCR from the PCR reads. The sample contains 250,000 to 300,000 distinct CDR3 sequences, over 9.5% of which appear only once. The sequence was obtained from a boy under three years old with acute myeloid leukemia, due to receive a stem cell transplant. This sequence joins TRBV6-2 or TRBV6-3 and TRBJ2-6; the D call may be TRBD1 or TRBD2 (5 bases each). Sequenced here: PBMCs, sampled before TCRalphabeta/CD19-depleted stem cell transplant. CDR3 sequence (DNA): TGTGCCAGCAGTTCCAAAAATCCAGGGAGACAAAGCTCTGGGGCCAACGTCCTGACTTTC. Translating it yields CASSSKNPGRQSSGANVLTF.